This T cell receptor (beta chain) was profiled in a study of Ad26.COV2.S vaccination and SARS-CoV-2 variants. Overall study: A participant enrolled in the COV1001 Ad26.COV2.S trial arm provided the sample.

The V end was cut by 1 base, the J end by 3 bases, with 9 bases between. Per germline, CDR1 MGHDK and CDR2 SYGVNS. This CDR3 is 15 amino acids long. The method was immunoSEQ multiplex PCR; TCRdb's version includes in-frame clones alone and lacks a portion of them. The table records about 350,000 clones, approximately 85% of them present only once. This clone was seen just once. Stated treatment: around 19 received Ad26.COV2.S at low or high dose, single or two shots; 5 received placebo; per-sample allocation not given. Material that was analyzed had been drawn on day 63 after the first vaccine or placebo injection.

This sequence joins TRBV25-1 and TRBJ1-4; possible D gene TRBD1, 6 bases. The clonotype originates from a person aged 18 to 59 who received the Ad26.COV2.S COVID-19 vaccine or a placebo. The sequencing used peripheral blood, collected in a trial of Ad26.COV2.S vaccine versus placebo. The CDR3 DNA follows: TGTGCCAGCAGTGAATCTGGGGGCGCTAATGAAAAACTGTTTTTT. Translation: CASSESGGANEKLFF.